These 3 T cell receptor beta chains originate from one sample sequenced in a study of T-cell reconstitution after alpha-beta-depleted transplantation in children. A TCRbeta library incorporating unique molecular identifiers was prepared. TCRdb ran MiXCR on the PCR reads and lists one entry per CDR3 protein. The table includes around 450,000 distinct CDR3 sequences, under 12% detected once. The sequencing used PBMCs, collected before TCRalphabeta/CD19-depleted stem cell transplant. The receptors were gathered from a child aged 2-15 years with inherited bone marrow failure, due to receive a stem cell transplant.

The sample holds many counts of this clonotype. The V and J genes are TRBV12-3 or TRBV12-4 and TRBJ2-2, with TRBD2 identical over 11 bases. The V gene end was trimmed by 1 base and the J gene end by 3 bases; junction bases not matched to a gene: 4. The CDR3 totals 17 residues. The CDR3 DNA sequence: TGTGCCAGCAGTTTAGGTAGCGGGAGGGCCTACACCGGGGAGCTGTTTTTT. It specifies CASSLGSGRAYTGELFF.

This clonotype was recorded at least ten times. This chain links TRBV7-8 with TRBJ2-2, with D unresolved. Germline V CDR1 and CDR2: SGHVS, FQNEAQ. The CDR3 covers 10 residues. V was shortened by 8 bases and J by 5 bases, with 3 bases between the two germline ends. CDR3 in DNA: TGTGCCAGCGGGACCGGGGAGCTGTTTTTT. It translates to CASGTGELFF.

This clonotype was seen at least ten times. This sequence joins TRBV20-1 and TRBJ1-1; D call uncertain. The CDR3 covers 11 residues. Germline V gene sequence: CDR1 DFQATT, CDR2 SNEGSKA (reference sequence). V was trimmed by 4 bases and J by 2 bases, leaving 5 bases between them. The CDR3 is CSAKGNTEAFF. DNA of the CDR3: TGCAGTGCTAAGGGTAACACTGAAGCTTTCTTT.